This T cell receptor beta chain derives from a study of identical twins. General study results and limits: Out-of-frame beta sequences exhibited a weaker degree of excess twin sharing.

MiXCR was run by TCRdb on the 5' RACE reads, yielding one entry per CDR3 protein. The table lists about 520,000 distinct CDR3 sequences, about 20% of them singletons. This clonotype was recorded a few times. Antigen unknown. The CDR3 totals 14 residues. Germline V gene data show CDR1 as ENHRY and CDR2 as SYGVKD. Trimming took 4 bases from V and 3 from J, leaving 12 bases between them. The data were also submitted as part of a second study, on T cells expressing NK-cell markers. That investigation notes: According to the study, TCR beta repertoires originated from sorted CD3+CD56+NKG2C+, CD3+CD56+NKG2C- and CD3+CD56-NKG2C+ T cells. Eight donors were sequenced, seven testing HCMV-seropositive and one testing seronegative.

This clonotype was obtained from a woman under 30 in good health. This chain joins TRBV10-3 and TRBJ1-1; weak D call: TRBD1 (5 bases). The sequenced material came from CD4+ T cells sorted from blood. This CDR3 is CAISGAGSHTEAFF. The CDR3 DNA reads TGTGCCATCAGTGGAGCAGGGTCCCACACTGAAGCTTTCTTT.